The 23 T cell receptor beta chains below come from one sample, sequenced in a study of T cell responses to AZD1222 COVID-19 vaccine. Measured with immunoSEQ multiplex PCR; TCRdb has only the in-frame clones, and not every one. This table holds fewer than 110,000 clones, roughly 91% found once. This material consisted of peripheral blood, taken on day 0 of AZD1222 vaccination. The source is an adult in good health.

J is TRBJ1-6 and V is TRBV12-5; 8 bases agree with TRBD1. The J segment lost 10 bases and the V segment lost 1 base, leaving 3 bases of the junction unmatched. Germline-derived CDR1 and CDR2 are LGHNT and FRNRAP. CDR3 size: 14 residues. The CDR3 DNA follows: TGTGCTAGTGGTTTGGGGCAGGGGGCATCACCCCTCCACTTT. It specifies CASGLGQGASPLHF.

V usage is TRBV6-5 and J usage is TRBJ2-1, with TRBD2 identical over 11 bases. Germline values: CDR1 MNHEY, CDR2 SVGAGI. This CDR3 is built from 15 residues. Trimming at V came to 6 bases and at J to 8 bases, leaving 9 bases not matched to a gene. The CDR3 bases are TGTGCCAGCAGAATCAATAGCGGGGGGGCGGATGAGCAGTTCTTC. It yields the protein CASRINSGGADEQFF.

CDR3 region: CASSPQGGVTYEQYF. The CDR3 DNA reads as TGTGCCAGCAGCCCACAGGGGGGGGTGACCTACGAGCAGTACTTC. The chain uses TRBV9 and TRBJ2-7; TRBD1 is a possible D gene (8 bases). This CDR3 region has 15 residues. Germline CDR1 and CDR2: SGDLS and YYNGEE. V was pared by 4 bases and J by 2 bases, with 16 bases between.

The V and J genes are TRBV7-2 and TRBJ2-5; 8 nucleotides line up with TRBD2. Germline V gives CDR1 SGHTA, CDR2 FQGNSA. The CDR3 has 14 residues. V trimming: 5 bases; J trimming: 2 bases; junction bases outside the gene matches: 4. DNA for the CDR3: TGTGCCAGCAGCGAACGGGGGGGACAAGAGACCCAGTACTTC. Protein: CASSERGGQETQYF.

The genes are TRBV2 and TRBJ1-4; no firm D call. This CDR3 comprises 14 residues. The V end lost 8 bases, the J end lost 0 bases, and 10 bases lay between the germline ends. The germline gives CDR1 SNHLY, CDR2 FYNNEI. The CDR3 sequence: CASGRSTTNEKLFF. The CDR3 coding sequence is TGTGCCAGCGGACGAAGCACAACTAATGAAAAACTGTTTTTT.

The CDR3 DNA reads as TGTGCCTGGAATGATTGGGGGTTGAACACTGAAGCTTTCTTT. As protein: CAWNDWGLNTEAFF. V gene TRBV30 combines with J gene TRBJ1-1, with TRBD1 as a possible D gene (5 bases). Trimming stripped 4 bases from V and 0 bases from J, with 12 bases between. CDR3 length equals 14 residues. CDR1 GTSNPN and CDR2 SVGIG come from the germline V gene (reference sequence).

This chain joins TRBV15 and TRBJ1-2; D perhaps matches TRBD1 (5 bases). Trimming removed 0 bases at V and 5 bases at J, with 19 bases between. Germline CDR1 is LNHNV and CDR2 is YYDKDF (reference sequence). The length of the CDR3 is 17 residues. CDR3 loop: CATSRESGRESWYGYTF. The CDR3 DNA reads as TGTGCCACCAGCAGAGAATCGGGCAGGGAAAGTTGGTATGGCTACACCTTC.

The V call is TRBV10-2, the J call TRBJ1-4; 10 nucleotides line up with TRBD1. Germline-derived CDR1 and CDR2 are WSHSY and SAAADI. J was trimmed by 8 bases and V by 0 bases; bases with no gene match: 6. This CDR3 comprises 16 residues. As DNA, the CDR3 is TGCGCCAGCAGTGAGTCGACAGGGGGCAGGGGAGAAAAACTGTTTTTT. This translates into CASSESTGGRGEKLFF.

Concerning this clone itself: Other DNA sequences in this specimen translate into the identical CDR3. V and J are TRBV2 and TRBJ1-5; D uncertain. This CDR3 comprises 14 residues. Germline lookup yields CDR1 SNHLY and CDR2 FYNNEI. V lost 6 bases to trimming and J lost 3 bases, with 12 bases between them. The CDR3 loop reads CASRRSQNNQPQHF. The DNA for the CDR3 is TGTGCCAGCAGACGGTCTCAGAACAATCAGCCCCAGCATTTT.

The chain carries TRBV6-5 and TRBJ1-5; the D is unclear. V was pared by 2 bases and J by 4 bases, with 6 bases between. The length of the CDR3 is 13 residues. CDR1 is MNHEY and CDR2 is SVGAGI in the germline V gene. The CDR3 spells CASSYGGNQPQHF. CDR3 DNA sequence: TGTGCCAGCAGTTACGGTGGTAATCAGCCCCAGCATTTT.

The chain recombines TRBV13 with TRBJ2-1; D is possibly TRBD2 (5 bases). Germline assignment: CDR1 PRHDT and CDR2 FYEKMQ (reference sequence). Trimming pared 6 bases from V and 2 bases from J, leaving 14 bases between. The CDR3 totals 15 residues. This CDR3 is CASSFGETPYNEQFF. The CDR3 nucleotides are TGTGCCAGCAGTTTTGGGGAGACCCCCTACAATGAGCAGTTCTTC.

This chain links TRBV28 with TRBJ2-1, with TRBD2 matching 9 bases. Per the germline V gene, CDR1 is MDHEN and CDR2 is SYDVKM. V lost 6 bases, J lost 3 bases, and 12 bases stayed unmatched. CDR3 length equals 17 residues. CDR3 protein: CASSGLGGGGYYNEQFF. CDR3 DNA sequence: TGTGCCAGCAGCGGCCTAGGCGGGGGGGGATACTACAATGAGCAGTTCTTC.

The gene calls are TRBV11-2 and TRBJ2-5, with D unresolved. The CDR3 sequence is 13 residues long. The V end was cut by 5 bases, the J end by 1 base, with 8 bases between. Germline V gene lookup returns CDR1 SGHAT and CDR2 FQNNGV. The CDR3 coding sequence is TGTGCCAGCAGCCGGACGACCCAAGAGACCCAGTACTTC. Amino acid sequence: CASSRTTQETQYF.

This chain joins TRBV4-3 and TRBJ2-6; D may be TRBD2 (6 bases). V shed 0 bases and J shed 4 bases, with 10 bases lying between them. The germline gives CDR1 LGHNA, CDR2 YSLEER. The CDR3 is 16 residues long. The CDR3 here is CASSQEPGAGANVLTF. The CDR3 DNA reads TGCGCCAGCAGCCAAGAACCGGGAGCCGGGGCCAACGTCCTGACTTTC.

The rearrangement links TRBV19 to TRBJ2-2, with D unclear. V was trimmed by 5 bases and J by 3 bases, leaving 16 bases between them. Per germline, CDR1 LNHDA and CDR2 SQIVND (reference sequence). The CDR3 covers 16 residues. CDR3 in amino acids: CASSLPEWADTGELFF. CDR3 in DNA: TGTGCCAGTAGTTTACCGGAGTGGGCGGACACCGGGGAGCTGTTTTTT. Complete variable domain (other parts from reference TRBV19 and TRBJ2-2): DGGITQSPKYLFRKEGQNVTLSCEQNLNHDAMYWYRQDPGQGLRLIYYSQIVNDFQKGDIAEGYSVSREKKESFPLTVTSAQKNPTAFYLCASSLPEWADTGELFFGEGSRLTVL.

The chain couples TRBV9 to TRBJ2-3, with a tentative D call TRBD2 (6 bases). Germline V lookup: CDR1 SGDLS, CDR2 YYNGEE. V shed 3 bases and J shed 0 bases, with 11 bases lying between them. The CDR3 consists of 15 residues. The CDR3 here is CASSASGFSTDTQYF. In nucleotides, the CDR3 is TGTGCCAGCAGCGCCAGCGGGTTTAGCACAGATACGCAGTATTTT.

V usage is TRBV6-5 and J usage is TRBJ1-2; TRBD1 aligns across 9 bases. Germline values: CDR1 MNHEY, CDR2 SVGAGI. The CDR3 consists of 15 residues. J lost 8 bases, V lost 0 bases, and 7 bases had no gene match. The CDR3 sequence: CASSYSGQGGGGYTF. The DNA for the CDR3 is TGTGCCAGCAGTTACTCGGGACAGGGAGGTGGGGGCTACACCTTC.

This chain links TRBV7-6 with TRBJ2-2, with D possibly matching TRBD2 (6 bases). CDR1 SGHVS and CDR2 FNYEAQ come from the germline V gene. The CDR3 totals 18 residues. Between the trimmed V and J ends, which lost 2 bases and 5 bases, there was a span of 21 bases. CDR3: CASSLLAPARGLTGELFF. In nucleotides, the CDR3 is TGTGCCAGCAGCTTATTAGCCCCGGCGCGGGGACTTACCGGGGAGCTGTTTTTT.

A single count supports this clone. The chain carries TRBV5-1 and TRBJ2-7; D may be TRBD1 (6 bases). The V end was cut by 6 bases, the J end by 6 bases, with 19 bases between. Per germline, CDR1 SGHRS and CDR2 YFSETQ. This CDR3 has 14 amino acids. This CDR3 is CASTKGDTISEQYF. The CDR3 DNA follows: TGCGCCAGCACGAAAGGGGACACCATTTCCGAGCAGTACTTC.

The CDR3 region is CAIRPEGNQPQHF. CDR3 nucleotide sequence: TGTGCCATCAGACCAGAAGGCAATCAGCCCCAGCATTTT. The chain carries TRBV10-3 and TRBJ1-5; D is undetermined. Germline lookup yields CDR1 ENHRY and CDR2 SYGVKD. Trimming took off 6 bases at V and 2 bases at J, with 8 bases between the two ends. The CDR3 contains 13 residues.

By sample fraction, this clone is medium-sized. J is TRBJ1-6 and V is TRBV28; TRBD1 matches 7 bases. J lost 9 bases, V lost 4 bases, and 12 bases had no gene match. This CDR3 has 16 amino acids. CDR1 and CDR2 from the germline V gene are MDHEN and SYDVKM. CDR3 nucleotides: TGTGCCAGCAGTTCCCACGGGGGGGACAGTAGTTCACCCCTCCACTTT. The encoded protein is CASSSHGGDSSSPLHF.

The V gene is TRBV7-8, the J gene TRBJ2-7, with D perhaps matching TRBD1 or TRBD2 (5 bases each). This CDR3 spans 14 amino acids. Trimming removed 1 base from V and 3 bases from J, with 10 bases in between. Per germline, CDR1 SGHVS and CDR2 FQNEAQ. The DNA of the CDR3 is TGTGCCAGCAGCTTAGTCGAGGGGATCTACGAGCAGTACTTC. Translation gives CASSLVEGIYEQYF.

This chain links TRBV5-1 with TRBJ2-5, with TRBD1 as a possible D gene (6 bases). The germline gives CDR1 SGHRS, CDR2 YFSETQ. V lost 4 bases and J lost 6, with 13 bases in between. CDR3 length equals 13 residues. The CDR3 loop reads CASSPQGRQTQYF. CDR3 in DNA: TGCGCCAGCAGCCCCCAGGGGCGGCAGACCCAGTACTTC.